The 6 T cell receptor beta chains listed next were all sequenced from one sample in a study of blood T cell repertoires in COVID-19. Some clones are missing from TCRdb's copy, which holds only in-frame ones; the method was immunoSEQ multiplex PCR. The table has fewer than 300,000 clones, roughly four fifths seen once. Material for sequencing was peripheral blood. The receptors shown here come from a woman in her fifties or sixties who had recovered from COVID-19.

CDR3 protein: CASSSAGGSLNYGYTF. The CDR3 DNA sequence: TGTGCCAGCAGTTCGGCAGGGGGGTCCCTTAACTATGGCTACACCTTC. The gene calls are TRBV28 and TRBJ1-2; TRBD1 agrees at 7 bases. CDR1 and CDR2 from the germline V gene are MDHEN and SYDVKM. The CDR3 is made up of 16 amino acids. The trim removed 4 bases at V and 1 base at J, leaving 9 bases unmatched.

This chain joins TRBV11-2 and TRBJ2-1; 8 bases line up with TRBD2. CDR3 size: 16 residues. The junction had 10 bases not matched to a gene; V was cut back by 5 bases and J by 4 bases. Germline assignment: CDR1 SGHAT and CDR2 FQNNGV. The CDR3 here is CASSPRGSGIYNEQFF. The CDR3 DNA sequence: TGTGCCAGCAGCCCCCGGGGTAGCGGGATTTACAATGAGCAGTTCTTC.

The chain carries TRBV5-5 and TRBJ1-4; perhaps TRBD1 as D (5 bases). Germline CDR1 and CDR2: SGHKS and YYEKEE (reference sequence). The CDR3 consists of 17 residues. Trimming left V 4 bases short and J 0 bases short, with 16 bases between. The CDR3 DNA is TGTGCCAGCAGCCCCTGGGGGGTGGATGCAACTAATGAAAAACTGTTTTTT. Translating it yields CASSPWGVDATNEKLFF.

V is TRBV28 and J is TRBJ1-2; a possible D gene is TRBD1 (5 bases). This CDR3 has 16 amino acids. V shed 6 bases and J shed 5 bases, with 22 bases lying between them. Germline loops: CDR1 MDHEN, CDR2 SYDVKM. CDR3 in DNA: TGTGCCAGCAGCCTCAGGGTTGGGTCTAGATGGTATGGCTACACCTTC. Translating gives CASSLRVGSRWYGYTF.

The chain couples TRBV28 to TRBJ2-4, with TRBD1 as a possible D gene (6 bases). This CDR3 has 14 amino acids. The germline gives CDR1 MDHEN, CDR2 SYDVKM. The germline V and J ends were trimmed by 3 bases and 7 bases, with 13 bases remaining between them. The CDR3 region is CASSFHGQNNIQYF. DNA of the CDR3: TGTGCCAGCAGTTTCCACGGACAGAACAACATTCAGTACTTC.

The chain links TRBV13 to TRBJ1-2; no firm D call. CDR3 size: 15 residues. The germline V gene encodes CDR1 PRHDT and CDR2 FYEKMQ (reference sequence). V was cut by 4 bases and J by 8 bases, with 20 bases left in between. The CDR3 reads CASSSKAMVLKGYTF. The CDR3 nucleotides are TGTGCCAGCAGCTCCAAAGCGATGGTGCTTAAGGGCTACACCTTC.